The 25 T cell receptor beta chains below all came from one sample that was sequenced in a study of cytotoxic CD8 clonotypes in ibrutinib-treated CLL. Profiled with immunoSEQ multiplex PCR; TCRdb holds only in-frame clones, not every one. The table shows under 300,000 clones, with roughly 76% occurring only once. The specimen was PBMCs, collected at disease progression, from a patient treated with ibrutinib. These receptors came from a human donor with chronic lymphocytic leukemia.

This clone was picked up a small number of times. The genes are TRBV2 and TRBJ2-7; D might be TRBD1 (5 bases). CDR1 SNHLY and CDR2 FYNNEI come from the germline V gene. Trimming left V 4 bases short and J 0 bases short, with 13 bases between. CDR3 length: 15 amino acids. This CDR3 reads CASSVEGANSYEQYF. The CDR3 coding sequence is TGTGCCAGCAGTGTTGAAGGGGCCAACTCCTACGAGCAGTACTTC.

The CDR3 spells CASRISTGTDTQYF. The CDR3 DNA reads TGTGCCAGCAGAATTAGCACGGGCACAGATACGCAGTATTTT. V usage is TRBV7-2 and J usage is TRBJ2-3; D is undetermined. Germline CDR1 and CDR2: SGHTA and FQGNSA. V was cut by 6 bases and J by 1 base, with 11 bases left in between. The CDR3 totals 14 residues.

The chain links TRBV29-1 to TRBJ2-1; D unresolved. Looked up from germline, CDR1 is SQVTM and CDR2 is ANQGSEA. The CDR3 length is 10 residues. Trimming removed 5 bases from V and 5 bases from J, with 4 bases in between. CDR3 in DNA: TGCAGCGTTCAGAACAATGAGCAGTTCTTC. It encodes CSVQNNEQFF.

The table lists this clone with a count of one. This rearrangement joins TRBV15 to TRBJ2-7; perhaps TRBD2 as D (6 bases). Germline-derived CDR1 and CDR2 are LNHNV and YYDKDF (reference sequence). The V end lost 1 base, the J end lost 10 bases, and 20 bases lay between the germline ends. The CDR3 is 15 residues long. The CDR3 region is CATSRGPGRTRGQYF. For the CDR3, the DNA is TGTGCCACCAGCAGAGGGCCAGGGAGGACCCGGGGCCAGTACTTC.

This clone was counted a few times. The J gene is TRBJ1-2, the V gene TRBV2; TRBD1 matches 12 bases. This CDR3 has 15 amino acids. The germline V gene has CDR1 SNHLY and CDR2 FYNNEI. The trim removed 4 bases at V and 6 bases at J, leaving 6 bases unmatched. CDR3 amino acids: CASSAEGTGGHGYTF. The CDR3 DNA is TGTGCCAGCAGTGCCGAAGGGACAGGGGGCCATGGCTACACCTTC.

Turning to this clone: Within the sample, other DNA sequences also encode this same CDR3. The chain is built from TRBV19 and TRBJ2-3; a possible D gene is TRBD2 (6 bases). Per germline, CDR1 LNHDA and CDR2 SQIVND (reference sequence). The V gene lost 6 bases and the J gene lost 1 base, with 11 bases spanning the gap. This CDR3 region has 14 residues. CDR3: CASSISGGTDTQYF. CDR3 nucleotide sequence: TGTGCCAGTAGCATTAGCGGCGGCACAGATACGCAGTATTTT.

This chain connects TRBV28 to TRBJ2-7; 12 bases are shared with TRBD1. This CDR3 is built from 16 residues. The V and J ends lost 1 base and 3 bases, in that order; junction bases with no gene match: 4. Germline values: CDR1 MDHEN, CDR2 SYDVKM. In nucleotides, the CDR3 is TGTGCCAGCAGTTTATCCGGGACAGGGGGCTTCTACGAGCAGTACTTC. Protein: CASSLSGTGGFYEQYF.

The chain is built from TRBV6-1 and TRBJ2-7; D not resolved. CDR1 is MNHNS, CDR2 SASEGT, per germline. There are 13 residues in the CDR3. V was clipped by 0 bases and J by 7 bases, with 10 bases between them. CDR3 in amino acids: CASSEADVGEQYF. Written as DNA, the CDR3 is TGTGCCAGCAGTGAAGCGGATGTGGGGGAGCAGTACTTC.

This sequence joins TRBV6-1 and TRBJ2-3, with D maybe TRBD1 (8 bases). This CDR3 comprises 17 residues. Germline assignment: CDR1 MNHNS and CDR2 SASEGT. Between the trimmed V and J ends, which lost 4 bases and 6 bases, there was a span of 23 bases. The CDR3 nucleotides are TGTGCCAGCAGTGTCCTCCAGGGGGCAGCGGGGTCGGATACGCAGTATTTT. Protein product: CASSVLQGAAGSDTQYF.

This clone was seen a handful of times. The V and J genes are TRBV5-1 and TRBJ1-2, with D tentatively TRBD1 (5 bases). CDR1 is SGHRS and CDR2 is YFSETQ in the germline V gene. The length of the CDR3 is 14 residues. With 3 bases removed from V and 5 bases from J, the gap between germline ends came to 14 bases. CDR3 DNA: TGCGCCAGCAGCTCACTAGGGGACGGGTATGGCTACACCTTC. It codes for CASSSLGDGYGYTF.

The chain combines TRBV11-3 with TRBJ2-7; TRBD1 or TRBD2 may be the D gene (6 bases each). Between the trimmed V and J ends, which lost 2 bases and 6 bases, there was a span of 8 bases. Germline CDR1 SGHNT, CDR2 YENEEA. CDR3 length: 12 amino acids. The chain's CDR3 is CASSLRGREQYF. CDR3 DNA: TGTGCCAGCAGCTTACGGGGGCGCGAGCAGTACTTC.

The V and J genes are TRBV2 and TRBJ1-5; 11 nucleotides match TRBD1. The trim removed 6 bases at V and 7 bases at J, leaving 5 bases unmatched. The CDR3 runs 14 residues. The germline CDR1 and CDR2 sequences are SNHLY and FYNNEI. The CDR3 is CASSGDRGNQPQHF. The CDR3 DNA follows: TGTGCCAGCAGCGGGGACAGGGGGAACCAGCCCCAGCATTTT.

V usage is TRBV28 and J usage is TRBJ2-1, with TRBD2 identical over 10 bases. J lost 4 bases, V lost 5 bases, and 5 bases had no gene match. CDR1 is MDHEN and CDR2 is SYDVKM in the germline V gene. The length of the CDR3 is 15 residues. CDR3 bases: TGTGCCAGCAGTCCGGGACTAGCGTTATACAATGAGCAGTTCTTC. Translation: CASSPGLALYNEQFF.

The rearrangement joins TRBV29-1 to TRBJ2-4; D may correspond to TRBD1 or TRBD2 (6 bases each). CDR3 size: 13 residues. Trimming took off 6 bases at V and 8 bases at J, with 17 bases between the two ends. Germline assignment: CDR1 SQVTM and CDR2 ANQGSEA. The CDR3 is CSVGTQEGDIQYF. The CDR3 coding sequence is TGCAGCGTGGGGACTCAAGAGGGGGACATTCAGTACTTC. The full variable domain, its missing parts supplied by reference TRBV29-1 and TRBJ2-4, is SAVISQKPSRDICQRGTSLTIQCQVDSQVTMMFWYRQQPGQSLTLIATANQGSEATYESGFVIDKFPISRPNLTFSTLTVSNMSPEDSSIYLCSVGTQEGDIQYFGAGTRLSVL.

The chain carries TRBV9 and TRBJ1-1; D gene unclear. Trimming left V 2 bases short and J 7 bases short, with 18 bases between. The CDR3 consists of 15 residues. Germline V gene data show CDR1 as SGDLS and CDR2 as YYNGEE. CDR3 nucleotide sequence: TGTGCCAGCAGCGTCACATCGACGGACCTCATTGAAGCTTTCTTT. It codes for CASSVTSTDLIEAFF.

This clone was counted only a few times. The gene calls are TRBV5-6 and TRBJ1-2; the D gene is possibly TRBD1 (6 bases). Trimming pared 4 bases from V and 6 bases from J, leaving 10 bases between. The CDR3 sequence is 12 residues long. Per the germline V gene, CDR1 is SGHDT and CDR2 is YYEEEE. The CDR3 DNA follows: TGTGCCAGCAGCGAGGACAGAGATGGCTACACCTTC. The encoded protein is CASSEDRDGYTF.

The chain couples TRBV11-3 to TRBJ2-2; D is ambiguous. CDR1 is SGHNT and CDR2 is YENEEA in the germline V gene. Deletions cut 3 bases from V and 6 bases from J, with 2 bases between. The CDR3 length is 11 residues. CDR3 in amino acids: CASSLAGELFF. In nucleotides, the CDR3 is TGTGCCAGCAGCTTGGCCGGGGAGCTGTTTTTT.

This clone was detected a few times. The chain uses TRBV5-1 and TRBJ2-3; 7 nucleotides match TRBD2. The ends lost 4 bases at V and 0 bases at J; junction bases unmatched: 5. CDR1 is SGHRS and CDR2 is YFSETQ in the germline V gene. This CDR3 contains 15 residues. In nucleotides, the CDR3 is TGCGCCAGCAGCCTGACTAGCCTTAGCACAGATACGCAGTATTTT. It specifies CASSLTSLSTDTQYF.

The J gene is TRBJ1-2, the V gene TRBV5-4, with a possible D match to TRBD1 (5 bases). Per germline, CDR1 SGHNT and CDR2 YYREEE (reference sequence). Deletions cut 4 bases from V and 6 bases from J, with 22 bases between. The CDR3 contains 16 residues. CDR3 sequence (DNA): TGTGCCAGCAGCGTGGAGGTGGCAGGGCTTGCGAATGGCTACACCTTC. It is translated as CASSVEVAGLANGYTF.

This sequence joins TRBV9 and TRBJ1-1; TRBD1 is a possible D gene (6 bases). The CDR3 length is 14 residues. Germline V gene lookup returns CDR1 SGDLS and CDR2 YYNGEE. V shed 3 bases and J shed 0 bases, with 9 bases lying between them. The CDR3 loop is CASSAGQLNTEAFF. CDR3 nucleotides: TGTGCCAGCAGCGCCGGACAGTTGAACACTGAAGCTTTCTTT.

With regard to this clone: Mismatch with germline at one junction end may stem from a read error. The chain joins TRBV2 to TRBJ1-4, with 7 nucleotides matching TRBD1. From germline, CDR1 is SNHLY and CDR2 FYNNEI. This CDR3 is built from 16 residues. CDR3 nucleotide sequence: TGTGCCAGCAGTAAAGCGACAGGGACAACTAATGAAAAACTGTTTTTT. It is translated as CASSKATGTTNEKLFF.

The chain combines TRBV10-3 with TRBJ2-2; D possibly matches TRBD1 or TRBD2 (5 bases each). V was trimmed by 0 bases and J by 6 bases, leaving 11 bases between them. Germline-derived CDR1 and CDR2 are ENHRY and SYGVKD. The length of the CDR3 is 15 residues. DNA of the CDR3: TGTGCCATCAGTGAGTCGCTGGGACGGGCCGGGGAGCTGTTTTTT. Protein product: CAISESLGRAGELFF.

This chain joins TRBV7-3 and TRBJ2-3; D gene uncertain. There are 14 residues in the CDR3. Trimming stripped 2 bases from V and 5 bases from J, with 11 bases between. CDR1 SGHTA and CDR2 FQGTGA come from the germline V gene. The CDR3 DNA sequence: TGTGCCAGCAGCTTATTGACCAATGTAGATACGCAGTATTTT. It yields the protein CASSLLTNVDTQYF.

The chain joins TRBV4-3 to TRBJ2-1; no definite D call. Germline CDR1 and CDR2: LGHNA and YSLEER. V lost 0 bases and J lost 3, with 9 bases in between. The CDR3 runs 15 residues. The CDR3 sequence: CASSQDLPYYNEQFF. As DNA, the CDR3 is TGCGCCAGCAGCCAAGATCTTCCCTACTACAATGAGCAGTTCTTC.

The CDR3 reads CSAGQGRETQYF. For the CDR3, the DNA is TGCAGCGCAGGACAGGGACGGGAGACCCAGTACTTC. The chain couples TRBV29-1 to TRBJ2-5, with 8 bases identical to TRBD1. From germline, CDR1 is SQVTM and CDR2 ANQGSEA. V was pared by 7 bases and J by 5 bases, with 6 bases of the junction left unmatched. The CDR3 runs 12 residues.